This entry describes one TCR beta chain. Its antigen is still unknown. Data came from immunoSEQ multiplex PCR; TCRdb stores just in-frame clones and leaves some out. In the table there are 100,000 to 150,000 clones, 89% of which are singletons. Trimming left V 3 bases short and J 1 base short, with 12 bases between. This CDR3 has 15 residues. Germline V gene lookup returns CDR1 ENHRY and CDR2 SYGVKD. Donors were drawn from the approximately 120-subject validation cohort, separate from the approximately 680-subject first cohort. This sample was taken from a study of cytomegalovirus exposure and HLA in healthy donors. General observations from the study: In vitro checks showed that three CMV-associated chains really do target CMV antigens. Per published reports, the classifier diagnosed cytomegalovirus status with high specificity and sensitivity. The tendency of first-cohort TCR clusters to co-occur in the 120 validation repertoires was the finding of a later analysis.

The TCR was taken from a man aged 30 to 39 in good health and CMV-seronegative. The rearrangement links TRBV10-3 to TRBJ1-2; tentative D call: TRBD1 (5 bases). The specimen sequenced was PBMCs. The CDR3 nucleotides read TGTGCCATCAGTGACCTTGACAGATATAACTATGGCTACACCTTC. It codes for CAISDLDRYNYGYTF.